This T cell receptor (beta chain) was recovered during a study of breast tumors, draining lymph nodes, adjacent tissues. TCRdb fed the multiplex PCR reads into MiXCR, producing one record per CDR3 protein. The data show 200,000 to 250,000 distinct CDR3 sequences, with about 32% seen just once and around 1.4% held by the top ten. Findings and caveats of the study: Tumors had less TCR diversity than lymph nodes, more than nontumor tissue.

The lymph nodes were axillary draining lymph nodes from breast cancer patients. This clonotype was observed at least ten times. Antigen specificity is unknown. In germline, CDR1 is MNHNY, CDR2 SVGAGI (reference sequence). This CDR3 is built from 12 residues. Unmatched junction bases numbered 2, after V lost 6 bases and J lost 3 bases. The clonotype originates from a female donor with breast cancer. Some clones in this sample may be carry-over from other donors' samples. This chain connects TRBV6-6 to TRBJ2-7; 7 bases align to TRBD1. What was sequenced was axillary lymph node tissue. CDR3 sequence reads: CASSRDSYEQYF. In DNA, the CDR3 is TGTGCCAGCAGCCGGGACAGCTACGAGCAGTACTTC.